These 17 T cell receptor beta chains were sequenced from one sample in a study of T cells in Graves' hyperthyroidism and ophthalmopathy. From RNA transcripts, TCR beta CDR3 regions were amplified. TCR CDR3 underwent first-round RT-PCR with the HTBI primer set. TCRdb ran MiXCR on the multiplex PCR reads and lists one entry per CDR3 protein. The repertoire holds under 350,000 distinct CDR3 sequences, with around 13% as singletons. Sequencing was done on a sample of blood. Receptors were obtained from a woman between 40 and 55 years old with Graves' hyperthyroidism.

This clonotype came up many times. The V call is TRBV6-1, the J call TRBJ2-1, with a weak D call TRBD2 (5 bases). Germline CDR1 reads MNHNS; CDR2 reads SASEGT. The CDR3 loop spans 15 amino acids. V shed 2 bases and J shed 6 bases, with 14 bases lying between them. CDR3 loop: CASSETSGAANEQFF. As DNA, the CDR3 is TGTGCCAGCAGTGAAACCAGCGGAGCTGCCAATGAGCAGTTCTTC.

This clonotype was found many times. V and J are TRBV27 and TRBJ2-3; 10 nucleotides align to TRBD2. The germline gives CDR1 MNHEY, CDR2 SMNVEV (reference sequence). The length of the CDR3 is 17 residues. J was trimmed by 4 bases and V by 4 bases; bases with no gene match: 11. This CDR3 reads CASSSLSLAGVADTQYF. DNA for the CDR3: TGTGCCAGCAGTTCACTCAGTCTAGCGGGAGTGGCAGATACGCAGTATTTT.

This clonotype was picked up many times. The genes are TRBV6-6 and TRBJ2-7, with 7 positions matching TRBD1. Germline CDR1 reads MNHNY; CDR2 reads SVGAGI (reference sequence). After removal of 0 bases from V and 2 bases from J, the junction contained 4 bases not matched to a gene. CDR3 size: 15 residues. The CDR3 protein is CASSYSMQGAYEQYF. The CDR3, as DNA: TGTGCCAGCAGTTACTCGATGCAGGGGGCCTACGAGCAGTACTTC.

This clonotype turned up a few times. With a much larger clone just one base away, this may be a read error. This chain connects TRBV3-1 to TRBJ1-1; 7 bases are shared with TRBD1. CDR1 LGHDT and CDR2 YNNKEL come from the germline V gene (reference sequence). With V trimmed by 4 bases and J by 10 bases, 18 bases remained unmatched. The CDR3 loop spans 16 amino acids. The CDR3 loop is CASSLDGTEEIAGAFF. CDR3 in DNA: TGTGCCAGCAGCCTTGACGGGACAGAGGAGATCGCTGGAGCTTTCTTT.

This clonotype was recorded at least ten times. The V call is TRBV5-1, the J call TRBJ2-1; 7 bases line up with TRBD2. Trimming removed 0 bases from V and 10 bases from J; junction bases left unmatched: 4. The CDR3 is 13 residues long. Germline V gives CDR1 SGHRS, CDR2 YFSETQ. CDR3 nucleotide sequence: TGCGCCAGCAGCTTGGGAGCGGGGCTAGAGCAGTTCTTC. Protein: CASSLGAGLEQFF.

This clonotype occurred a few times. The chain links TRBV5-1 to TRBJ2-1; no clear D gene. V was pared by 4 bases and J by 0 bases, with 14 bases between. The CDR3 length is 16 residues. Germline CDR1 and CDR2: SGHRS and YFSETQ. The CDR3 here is CASSPRDRSSYNEQFF. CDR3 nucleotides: TGCGCCAGCAGCCCTAGGGATCGGAGCTCCTACAATGAGCAGTTCTTC. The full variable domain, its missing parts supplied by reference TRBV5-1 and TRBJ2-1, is KAGVTQTPRYLIKTRGQQVTLSCSPISGHRSVSWYQQTPGQGLQFLFEYFSETQRNKGNFPGRFSGRQFSNSRSEMNVSTLELGDSALYLCASSPRDRSSYNEQFFGPGTRLTVL.

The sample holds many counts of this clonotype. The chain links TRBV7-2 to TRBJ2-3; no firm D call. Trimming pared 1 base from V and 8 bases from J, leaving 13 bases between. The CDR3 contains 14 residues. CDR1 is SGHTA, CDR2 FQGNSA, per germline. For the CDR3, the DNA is TGTGCCAGCAGCTTAGATTTGGCCCCGGGTACGCAGTATTTT. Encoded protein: CASSLDLAPGTQYF.

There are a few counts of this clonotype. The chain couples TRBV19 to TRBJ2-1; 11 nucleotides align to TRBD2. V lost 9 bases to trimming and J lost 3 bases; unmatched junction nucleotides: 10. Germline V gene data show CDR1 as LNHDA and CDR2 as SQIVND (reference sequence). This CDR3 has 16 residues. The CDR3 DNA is TGTGCCAGCTCATTAGTTAGCGGGGGGGTCTACAATGAGCAGTTCTTC. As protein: CASSLVSGGVYNEQFF.

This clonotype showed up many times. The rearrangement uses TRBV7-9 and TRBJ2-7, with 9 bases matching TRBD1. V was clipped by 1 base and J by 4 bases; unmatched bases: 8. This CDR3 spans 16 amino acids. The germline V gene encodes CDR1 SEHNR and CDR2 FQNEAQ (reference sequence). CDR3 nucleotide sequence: TGTGCCAGCAGCTTAGGGGACAGGGCGGCAGAATACGAGCAGTACTTC. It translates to CASSLGDRAAEYEQYF.

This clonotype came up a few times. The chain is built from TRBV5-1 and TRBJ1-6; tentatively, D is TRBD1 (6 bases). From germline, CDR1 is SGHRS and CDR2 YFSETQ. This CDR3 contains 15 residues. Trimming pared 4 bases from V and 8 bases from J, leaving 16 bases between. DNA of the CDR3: TGCGCCAGCAGCCCGCAGGGGAGTTATGATTCACCCCTCCACTTT. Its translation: CASSPQGSYDSPLHF.

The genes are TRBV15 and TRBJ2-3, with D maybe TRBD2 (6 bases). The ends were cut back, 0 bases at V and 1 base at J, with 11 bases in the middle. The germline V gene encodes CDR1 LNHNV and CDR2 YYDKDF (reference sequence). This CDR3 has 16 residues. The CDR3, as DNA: TGTGCCACCAGCAGAGATTTCGGGGGAGGCACAGATACGCAGTATTTT. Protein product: CATSRDFGGGTDTQYF.

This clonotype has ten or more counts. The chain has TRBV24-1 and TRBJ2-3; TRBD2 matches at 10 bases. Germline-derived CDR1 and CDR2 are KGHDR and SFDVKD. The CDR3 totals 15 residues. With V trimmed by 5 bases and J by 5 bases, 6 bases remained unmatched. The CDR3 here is CATSGTSGAGDTQYF. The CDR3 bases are TGTGCCACCAGTGGCACTAGCGGGGCAGGAGATACGCAGTATTTT.

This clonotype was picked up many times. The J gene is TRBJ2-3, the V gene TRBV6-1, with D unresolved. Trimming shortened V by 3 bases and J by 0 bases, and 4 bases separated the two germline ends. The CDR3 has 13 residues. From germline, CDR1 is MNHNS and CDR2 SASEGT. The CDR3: CASSDYSTDTQYF. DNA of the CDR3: TGTGCCAGCAGTGATTACAGCACAGATACGCAGTATTTT.

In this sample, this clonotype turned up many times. The CDR3 DNA sequence: TGTGCCAGCAGTATAAGACTAGCGGGCAATGAGCAGTTCTTC. It specifies CASSIRLAGNEQFF. The chain is built from TRBV28 and TRBJ2-1; 10 bases line up with TRBD2. V lost 5 bases and J lost 6; bases outside the gene matches: 4. The CDR3 is made up of 14 amino acids. The germline gives CDR1 MDHEN, CDR2 SYDVKM.

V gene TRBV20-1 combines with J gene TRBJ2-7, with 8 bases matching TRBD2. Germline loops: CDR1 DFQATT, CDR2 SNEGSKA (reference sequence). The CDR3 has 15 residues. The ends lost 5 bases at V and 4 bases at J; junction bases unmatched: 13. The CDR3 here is CSAPTGSGSAYEQYF. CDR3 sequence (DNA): TGCAGTGCTCCCACTGGAAGCGGGAGCGCATACGAGCAGTACTTC.

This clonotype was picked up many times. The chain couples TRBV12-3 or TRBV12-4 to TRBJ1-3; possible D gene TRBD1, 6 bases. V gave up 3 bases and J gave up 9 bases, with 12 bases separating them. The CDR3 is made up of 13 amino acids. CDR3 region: CASSLSGGGTIYF. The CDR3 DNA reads TGTGCCAGCAGTTTGAGTGGGGGCGGCACCATATATTTT.

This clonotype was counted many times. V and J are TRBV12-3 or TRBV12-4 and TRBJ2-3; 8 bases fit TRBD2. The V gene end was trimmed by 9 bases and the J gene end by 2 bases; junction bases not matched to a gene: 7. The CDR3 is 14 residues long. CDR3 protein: CASSELAVTDTQYF. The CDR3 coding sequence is TGTGCCAGTTCCGAACTAGCGGTCACAGATACGCAGTATTTT.